This T cell receptor (beta chain) was recovered during a study of cytomegalovirus exposure and HLA in healthy donors. General observations from the study: In a later analysis, V- and J-gene trimming of beta chains associated with a DCLRE1C missense variant, replicated independently.

This PCR relied on a set of 60 Vbeta primers and 13 Jbeta primers. Sequenced by immunoSEQ multiplex PCR; TCRdb stores in-frame clones only, minus some. The sample has roughly 100,000 clones, approximately 73% seen once. Worth noting for this clone: Its target is not known.

CDR1 and CDR2 from the germline V gene are SNHLY and FYNNEI. V lost 9 bases and J lost 0; bases outside the gene matches: 11. CDR3 length equals 16 residues. The J gene is TRBJ1-1, the V gene TRBV2, with TRBD1 matching over 9 bases. The sequencing input was PBMCs. This TCR was sampled from a woman between 18 and 30 years old in good health and CMV-seropositive. DNA for the CDR3: TGTGCCAGGGGGGGTAGGGACAGGGCTCTGAACACTGAAGCTTTCTTT. Translated, it gives CARGGRDRALNTEAFF.